Sequencing of this TCR beta chain was carried out in a study of CD8 T cells in ankylosing spondylitis. Findings and caveats of the study: Blood from ankylosing spondylitis patients appeared to carry a characteristic eight-variant TCR beta motif. Relatively scarce in peripheral blood, disease-linked clones were CD8+.

TCRdb redid the calling of the 5' RACE reads with MiXCR, one entry per CDR3 protein. The data show some 700,000 distinct CDR3 sequences, under 20% seen once. This clonotype was seen a handful of times. What it binds is unknown. V was pared by 2 bases and J by 5 bases, with 9 bases between. This CDR3 comprises 12 residues. Germline lookup yields CDR1 GTSNPN and CDR2 SVGIG (reference sequence). The origin of this receptor is a male donor with ankylosing spondylitis. This chain joins TRBV30 and TRBJ1-2, with unresolved D. Sequenced input: blood, either unsorted or a sorted T cell fraction (not recorded which). CDR3 loop: CAWSPTSYGYTF. CDR3 in DNA: TGTGCCTGGAGTCCCACAAGTTATGGCTACACCTTC.